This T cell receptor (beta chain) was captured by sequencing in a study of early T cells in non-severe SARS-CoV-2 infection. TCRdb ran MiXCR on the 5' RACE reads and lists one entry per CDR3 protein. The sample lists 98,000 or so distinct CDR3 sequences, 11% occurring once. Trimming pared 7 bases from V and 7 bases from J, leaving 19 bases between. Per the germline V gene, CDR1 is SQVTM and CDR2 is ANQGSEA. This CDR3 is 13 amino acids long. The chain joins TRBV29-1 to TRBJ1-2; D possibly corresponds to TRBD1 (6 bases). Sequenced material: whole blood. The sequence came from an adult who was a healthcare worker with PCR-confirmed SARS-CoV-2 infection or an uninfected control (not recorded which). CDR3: CSGAVPGAIGYTF. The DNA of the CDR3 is TGCAGCGGCGCCGTGCCGGGGGCAATTGGCTACACCTTC.